This TCR beta chain derives from a study of T-cell memory formation after mild COVID-19. This clonotype was counted between two and nine times. CDR1 and CDR2 from the germline V gene are SGHRS and YFSETQ. The CDR3 consists of 14 residues. V dropped 4 bases and J dropped 10 bases, with 17 bases sitting between them. From the 5' RACE reads, TCRdb called clonotypes with MiXCR, one entry per CDR3 protein. The sample has some 210,000 distinct CDR3 sequences; 10% to 13% are singletons. The clonotype was recovered from a man aged 18 to 29 who had mild COVID-19 (a few samples of this study predate the infection). Cell type and time point are not known. The chain is built from TRBV5-1 and TRBJ2-2; D might be TRBD2 (6 bases). Sequencing was done on a sample of PBMCs or a T cell subset sorted from them (not recorded which). The CDR3 DNA reads TGCGCCAGCAGCCCGGCGGGACCCCAAAAGGAGCTGTTTTTT. It translates to CASSPAGPQKELFF.